The clone carrying this T cell receptor beta chain appeared a few times. The antigen is not known. The sample comes from a study of blood T cells in healthy people across ages. Next came a second PCR, run for about 7 to 12 cycles, which used a sample-barcoded 5' primer along with a J-beta primer mix. TCRdb analysed the 5' RACE reads with MiXCR anew, one entry per CDR3 protein. The sample shows roughly 800,000 distinct CDR3 sequences, 58% of them seen only once. The junction had 5 bases not matched to a gene; V was cut back by 5 bases and J by 3 bases. This CDR3 region has 14 residues. Study-level findings and limits: Researchers deemed the diversity estimates from one million T cells underestimates.

Sequencing input: blood. The chain carries TRBV12-3 or TRBV12-4 and TRBJ1-2, with 8 positions matching TRBD1. The origin of this receptor is a man between 25 and 39 years old in good health. The CDR3, as DNA: TGTGCCAGCAGTCTGACAGGGGTGGACTATGGCTACACCTTC. It codes for CASSLTGVDYGYTF.